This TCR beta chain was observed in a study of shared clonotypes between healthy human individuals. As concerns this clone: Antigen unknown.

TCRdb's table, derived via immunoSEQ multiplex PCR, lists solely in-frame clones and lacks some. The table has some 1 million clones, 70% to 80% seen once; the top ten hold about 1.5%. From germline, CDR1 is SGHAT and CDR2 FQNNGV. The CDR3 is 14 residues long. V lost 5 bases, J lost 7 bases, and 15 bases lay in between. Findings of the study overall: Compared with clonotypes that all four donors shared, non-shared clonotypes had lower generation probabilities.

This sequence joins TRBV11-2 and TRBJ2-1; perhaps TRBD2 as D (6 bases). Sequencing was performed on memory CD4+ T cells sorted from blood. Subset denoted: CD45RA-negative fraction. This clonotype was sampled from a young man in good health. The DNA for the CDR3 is TGTGCCAGCAGCCCGGGACTCCGAATTAATGAGCAGTTCTTC. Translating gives CASSPGLRINEQFF.